This T cell receptor (beta chain) appears in the sequencing data of a study of blood T cell repertoires in COVID-19. Looking at the study overall: Collection of acute and convalescent COVID-19 samples took place in the United States, Italy and Spain. PBMCs, B-cell-depleted T cells, or T cells were the source of the cDNA or gDNA that made up the material.

From germline, CDR1 is SGHVS and CDR2 FQNEAQ. This CDR3 comprises 15 residues. Germline trimming cut 1 base from V and 0 bases from J; bases unmatched to any gene: 0. Original data processing: Quantification of nucleated cells was approximated via reference gene primer amplification. The data were produced by immunoSEQ multiplex PCR, yet TCRdb's version contains in-frame clones alone and is incomplete. That table furnishes V, J and clone size, whereas the DNA furnished D and trimming. The table lists about 330,000 clones, approximately 85% of them singletons. This clone has more than one count but fewer than ten.

The chain has TRBV7-8 and TRBJ2-1; 7 positions match TRBD2. This clonotype originated in a human donor in a cohort sampled during active COVID-19. Sequencing was carried out using peripheral blood. The CDR3 bases are TGTGCCAGCAGCTTAGGGGGGGGCTCCTACAATGAGCAGTTCTTC. The encoded protein is CASSLGGGSYNEQFF.